The clone carrying this TCR beta chain has just a few counts. After removal of 0 bases from V and 13 bases from J, the junction contained 5 bases not matched to a gene. The V gene's germline CDR1 is SQVTM and CDR2 ANQGSEA. The CDR3 is 12 amino acids. The sample belongs to a study of CD8 T cells in ankylosing spondylitis. Libraries of TCR beta came from quantitative 5'-RACE with molecular barcodes. TCRdb ran MiXCR on the 5' RACE reads and lists one entry per CDR3 protein. The table includes 85,000 to 90,000 distinct CDR3 sequences, about 27% detected once. J is TRBJ1-1 and V is TRBV29-1; TRBD1 aligns across 10 bases. The receptor comes from a male donor with ankylosing spondylitis or in good health (not recorded which). The sequenced material came from blood, either unsorted or a sorted T cell fraction (not recorded which). In DNA form, the CDR3 reads TGCAGCGTTGAAGAAGGGGGGACAGGGGTTTTCTTT. It encodes CSVEEGGTGVFF.